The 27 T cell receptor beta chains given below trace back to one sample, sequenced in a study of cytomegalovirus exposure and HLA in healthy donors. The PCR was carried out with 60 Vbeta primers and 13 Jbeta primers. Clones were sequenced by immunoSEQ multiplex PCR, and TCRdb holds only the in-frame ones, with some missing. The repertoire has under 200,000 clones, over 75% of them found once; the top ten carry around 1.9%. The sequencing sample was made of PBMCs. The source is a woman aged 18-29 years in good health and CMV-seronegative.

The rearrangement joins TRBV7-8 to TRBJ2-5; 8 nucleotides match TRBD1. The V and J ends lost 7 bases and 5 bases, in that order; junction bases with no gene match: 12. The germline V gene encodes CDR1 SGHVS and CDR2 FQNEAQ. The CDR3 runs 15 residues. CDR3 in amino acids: CASNPGQGAWETQYF. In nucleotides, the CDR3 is TGTGCCAGCAATCCCGGCCAGGGGGCTTGGGAGACCCAGTACTTC. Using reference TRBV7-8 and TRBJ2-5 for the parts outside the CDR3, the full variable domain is GAGVSQSPRYKVAKRGQDVALRCDPISGHVSLFWYQQALGQGPEFLTYFQNEAQLDKSGLPSDRFFAERPEGSVSTLKIQRTQQEDSAVYLCASNPGQGAWETQYFGPGTRLLVL.

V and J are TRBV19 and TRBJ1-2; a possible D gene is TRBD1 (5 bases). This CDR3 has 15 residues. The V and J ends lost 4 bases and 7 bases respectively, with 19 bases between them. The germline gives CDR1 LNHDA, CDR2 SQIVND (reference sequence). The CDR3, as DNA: TGTGCCAGTAGTACTACAGGAGTTTTTGCTATTGGCTACACCTTC. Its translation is CASSTTGVFAIGYTF. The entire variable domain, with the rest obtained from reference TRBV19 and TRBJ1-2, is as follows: DGGITQSPKYLFRKEGQNVTLSCEQNLNHDAMYWYRQDPGQGLRLIYYSQIVNDFQKGDIAEGYSVSREKKESFPLTVTSAQKNPTAFYLCASSTTGVFAIGYTFGSGTRLTVV.

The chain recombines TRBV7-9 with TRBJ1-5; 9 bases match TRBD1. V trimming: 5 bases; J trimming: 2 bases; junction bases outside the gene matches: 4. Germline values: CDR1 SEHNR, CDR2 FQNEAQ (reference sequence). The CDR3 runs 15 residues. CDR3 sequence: CASSDRTGGNQPQHF. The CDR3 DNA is TGTGCCAGCAGCGATCGGACAGGGGGCAATCAGCCCCAGCATTTT.

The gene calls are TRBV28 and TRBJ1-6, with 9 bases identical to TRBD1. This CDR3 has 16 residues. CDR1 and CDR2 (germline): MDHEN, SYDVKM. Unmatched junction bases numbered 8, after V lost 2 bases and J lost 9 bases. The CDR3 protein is CASSLGQGPPFSPLHF. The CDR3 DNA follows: TGTGCCAGCAGTTTAGGACAGGGGCCGCCTTTTTCACCCCTCCACTTT.

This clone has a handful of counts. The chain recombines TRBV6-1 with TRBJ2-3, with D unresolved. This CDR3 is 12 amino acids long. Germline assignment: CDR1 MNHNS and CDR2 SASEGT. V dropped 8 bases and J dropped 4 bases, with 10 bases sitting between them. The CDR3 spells CASGRRSDTQYF. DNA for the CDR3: TGTGCCAGCGGCCGCAGGTCAGATACGCAGTATTTT.

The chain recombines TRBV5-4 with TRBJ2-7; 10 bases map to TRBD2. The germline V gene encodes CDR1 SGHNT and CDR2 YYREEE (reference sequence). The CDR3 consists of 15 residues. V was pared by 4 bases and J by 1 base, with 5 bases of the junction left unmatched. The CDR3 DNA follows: TGTGCCAGCAGCCGACTAGCGGGCCTTTCCTACGAGCAGTACTTC. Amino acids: CASSRLAGLSYEQYF.

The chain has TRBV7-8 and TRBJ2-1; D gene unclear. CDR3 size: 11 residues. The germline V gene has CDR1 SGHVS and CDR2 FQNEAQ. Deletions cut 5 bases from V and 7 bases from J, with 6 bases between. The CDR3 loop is CASSPQNEQFF. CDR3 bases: TGTGCCAGCAGCCCCCAAAATGAGCAGTTCTTC.

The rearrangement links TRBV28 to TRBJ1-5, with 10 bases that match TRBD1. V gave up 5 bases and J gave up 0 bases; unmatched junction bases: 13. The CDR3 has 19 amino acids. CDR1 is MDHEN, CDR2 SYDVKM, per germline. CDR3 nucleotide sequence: TGTGCCAGCAGTCGAGTTGATGGGACAGGGGTTTATAGCAATCAGCCCCAGCATTTT. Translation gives CASSRVDGTGVYSNQPQHF. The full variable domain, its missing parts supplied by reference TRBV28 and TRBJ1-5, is DVKVTQSSRYLVKRTGEKVFLECVQDMDHENMFWYRQDPGLGLRLIYFSYDVKMKEKGDIPEGYSVSREKKERFSLILESASTNQTSMYLCASSRVDGTGVYSNQPQHFGDGTRLSIL.

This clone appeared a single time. CDR3 nucleotide sequence: TGTGCCAGCAGCCAAGATTTTACACCCTCATATGGCTACACCTTC. It translates to CASSQDFTPSYGYTF. The V call is TRBV4-2, the J call TRBJ1-2; D gene uncertain. Germline lookup yields CDR1 LGHNA and CDR2 YNFKEQ. V was pared by 0 bases and J by 5 bases, with 13 bases between. This CDR3 spans 15 amino acids.

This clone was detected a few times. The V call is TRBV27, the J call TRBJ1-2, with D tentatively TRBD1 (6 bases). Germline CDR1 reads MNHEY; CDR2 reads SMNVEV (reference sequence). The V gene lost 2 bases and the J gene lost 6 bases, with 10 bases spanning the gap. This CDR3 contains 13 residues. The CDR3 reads CASSLVGGNGYTF. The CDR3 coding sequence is TGTGCCAGCAGTTTAGTTGGGGGCAATGGCTACACCTTC.

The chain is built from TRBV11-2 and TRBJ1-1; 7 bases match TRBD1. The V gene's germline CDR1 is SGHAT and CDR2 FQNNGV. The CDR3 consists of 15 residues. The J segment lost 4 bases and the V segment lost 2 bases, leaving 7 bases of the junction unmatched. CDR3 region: CASSLNLGQPTEAFF. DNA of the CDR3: TGTGCCAGCAGCTTAAACTTGGGACAGCCCACTGAAGCTTTCTTT. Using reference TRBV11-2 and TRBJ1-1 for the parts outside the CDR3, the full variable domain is EAGVAQSPRYKIIEKRQSVAFWCNPISGHATLYWYQQILGQGPKLLIQFQNNGVVDDSQLPKDRFSAERLKGVDSTLKIQPAKLEDSAVYLCASSLNLGQPTEAFFGQGTRLTVV.

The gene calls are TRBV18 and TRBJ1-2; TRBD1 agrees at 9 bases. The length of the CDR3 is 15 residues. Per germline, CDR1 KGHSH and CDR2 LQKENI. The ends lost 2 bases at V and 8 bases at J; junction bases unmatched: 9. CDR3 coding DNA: TGTGCCAGCTCACCAGTCGGACAGGGGACGCGGGGCTACACCTTC. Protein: CASSPVGQGTRGYTF.

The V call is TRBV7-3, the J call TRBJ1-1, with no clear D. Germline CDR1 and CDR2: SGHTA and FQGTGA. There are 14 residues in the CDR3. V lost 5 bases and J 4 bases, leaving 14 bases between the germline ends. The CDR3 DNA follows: TGTGCCAGCAGCACCTCGGGAGGTCTCACTGAAGCTTTCTTT. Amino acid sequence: CASSTSGGLTEAFF.

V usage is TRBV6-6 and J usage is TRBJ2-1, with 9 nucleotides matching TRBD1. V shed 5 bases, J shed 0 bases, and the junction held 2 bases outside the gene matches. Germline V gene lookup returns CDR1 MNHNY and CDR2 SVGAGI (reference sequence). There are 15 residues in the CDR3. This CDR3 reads CASSNRGLSYNEQFF. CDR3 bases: TGTGCCAGCAGTAACAGGGGGCTCTCCTACAATGAGCAGTTCTTC.

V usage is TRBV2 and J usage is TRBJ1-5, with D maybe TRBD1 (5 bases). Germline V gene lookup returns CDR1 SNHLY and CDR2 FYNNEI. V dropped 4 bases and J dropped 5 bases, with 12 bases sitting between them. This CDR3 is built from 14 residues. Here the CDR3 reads CASSVEGAYQPQHF. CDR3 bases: TGTGCCAGCAGTGTGGAAGGGGCGTATCAGCCCCAGCATTTT.

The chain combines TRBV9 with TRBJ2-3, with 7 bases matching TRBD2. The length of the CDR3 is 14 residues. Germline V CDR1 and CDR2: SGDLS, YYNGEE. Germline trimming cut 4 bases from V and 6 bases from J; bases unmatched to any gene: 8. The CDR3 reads CASSPRGVGDTQYF. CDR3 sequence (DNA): TGTGCCAGCAGCCCCCGGGGGGTCGGGGATACGCAGTATTTT.

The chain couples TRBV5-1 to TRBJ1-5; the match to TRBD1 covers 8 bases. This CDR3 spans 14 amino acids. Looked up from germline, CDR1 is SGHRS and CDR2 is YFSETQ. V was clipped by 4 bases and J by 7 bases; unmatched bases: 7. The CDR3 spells CASSPGQGGQPQHF. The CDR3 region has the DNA TGCGCCAGCAGCCCTGGACAGGGTGGGCAGCCCCAGCATTTT.

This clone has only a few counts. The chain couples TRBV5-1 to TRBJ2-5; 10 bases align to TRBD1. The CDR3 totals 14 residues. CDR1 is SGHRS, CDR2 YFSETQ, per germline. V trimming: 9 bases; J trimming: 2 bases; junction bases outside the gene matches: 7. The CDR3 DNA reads TGCGCCACAGGGACAGGGGTTCCGCAAGAGACCCAGTACTTC. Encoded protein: CATGTGVPQETQYF.

The CDR3 reads CASRLTGGQETQYF. CDR3 nucleotides: TGTGCCAGTCGACTGACAGGGGGACAAGAGACCCAGTACTTC. V gene TRBV6-1 combines with J gene TRBJ2-5, with 9 bases that match TRBD1. The V gene end was trimmed by 9 bases and the J gene end by 2 bases; junction bases not matched to a gene: 7. The CDR3 sequence is 14 residues long. CDR1 is MNHNS and CDR2 is SASEGT in the germline V gene.

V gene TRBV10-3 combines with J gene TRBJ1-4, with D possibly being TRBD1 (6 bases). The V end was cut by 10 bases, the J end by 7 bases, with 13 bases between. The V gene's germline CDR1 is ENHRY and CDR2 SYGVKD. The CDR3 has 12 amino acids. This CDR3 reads CATGQSVEKLFF. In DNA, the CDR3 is TGTGCCACCGGACAGAGCGTTGAAAAACTGTTTTTT.

In DNA, the CDR3 is TGTGCCAGCTCACCGGGACTCCAAACCTACGAGCAGTACTTC. Encoded protein: CASSPGLQTYEQYF. V and J are TRBV18 and TRBJ2-7; weak D call: TRBD2 (6 bases). Germline V gene lookup returns CDR1 KGHSH and CDR2 LQKENI. The CDR3 has 14 amino acids. V shed 3 bases and J shed 2 bases, with 11 bases lying between them.

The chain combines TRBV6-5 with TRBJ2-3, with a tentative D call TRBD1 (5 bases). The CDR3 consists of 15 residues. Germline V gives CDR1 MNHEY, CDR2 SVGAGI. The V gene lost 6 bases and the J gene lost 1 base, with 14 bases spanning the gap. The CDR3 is CASSRQQDRTDTQYF. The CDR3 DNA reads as TGTGCCAGCAGCCGCCAACAGGACCGCACAGATACGCAGTATTTT.

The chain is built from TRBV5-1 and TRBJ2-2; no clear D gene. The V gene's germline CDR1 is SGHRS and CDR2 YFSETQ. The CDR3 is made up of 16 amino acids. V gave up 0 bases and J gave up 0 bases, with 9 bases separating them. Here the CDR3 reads CASSLAVSANTGELFF. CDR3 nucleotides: TGCGCCAGCAGCTTGGCCGTTTCTGCGAACACCGGGGAGCTGTTTTTT.

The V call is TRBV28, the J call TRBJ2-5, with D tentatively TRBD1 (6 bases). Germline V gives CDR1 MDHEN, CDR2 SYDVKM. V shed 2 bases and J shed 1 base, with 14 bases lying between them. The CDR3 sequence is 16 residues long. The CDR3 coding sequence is TGTGCCAGCAGTTTACTCGGTCAGACAGGCCAAGAGACCCAGTACTTC. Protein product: CASSLLGQTGQETQYF.

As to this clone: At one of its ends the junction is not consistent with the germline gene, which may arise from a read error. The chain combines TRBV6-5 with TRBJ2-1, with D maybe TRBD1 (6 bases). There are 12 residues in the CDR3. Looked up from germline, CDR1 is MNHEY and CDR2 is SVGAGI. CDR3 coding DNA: TGTGCCAGCAGTCCTACAGGGTTTTCAGGGGTCTTC. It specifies CASSPTGFSGVF.

CDR3 nucleotide sequence: TGTGCCAGCAGCTTGGTGCGGTCTGAGCAGTTCTTC. Amino acids: CASSLVRSEQFF. V gene TRBV5-6 combines with J gene TRBJ2-1; no definite D call. The germline V and J ends were trimmed by 0 bases and 9 bases, with 7 bases remaining between them. The V gene's germline CDR1 is SGHDT and CDR2 YYEEEE. This CDR3 region has 12 residues.

CDR3 nucleotides: TGTGCCAGCAGTTTTTTCGTCGAGGTAGCTTATGGCTACACCTTC. Translated, it gives CASSFFVEVAYGYTF. This sequence joins TRBV28 and TRBJ1-2; D gene unclear. This CDR3 is 15 amino acids long. Between the trimmed V and J ends, which lost 3 bases and 5 bases, there was a span of 16 bases. From germline, CDR1 is MDHEN and CDR2 SYDVKM.